The TCR beta chain described here comes from a study of CD8 T cells in Susac syndrome. General study findings and limits: Clonal expansion was not seen in any Susac syndrome CD4+ T cell repertoire.

V lost 3 bases and J 3 bases, leaving 9 bases between the germline ends. CDR1 is MGHRA, CDR2 YSYEKL, per germline. CDR3 length: 15 amino acids. With random hexamers, roughly 0.45 to 1 ug RNA was reverse transcribed. The TCR beta CDR3 was amplified by immunoSEQ multiplex PCR across 54 Vbeta, 13 Jbeta. TCRdb reanalysed the immunoSEQ multiplex PCR reads using MiXCR and keeps one entry per CDR3 protein. The sample holds some 180,000 distinct CDR3 sequences; 85% to 95% are singletons and the top ten take 0.099%. The T cells that were sequenced for TCR beta were CD8+ and CD4+ cells from blood. Negative isolation was applied to CD8+ and CD4+ T cells, and FACS enrichment was applied to TEMRA cells. On this clonotype: The antigen remains undetermined.

The V and J genes are TRBV4-1 and TRBJ2-6; D is uncertain. The sequenced material came from CD4+ T cells from PBMCs. The sequence came from a human donor with Susac syndrome. As DNA, the CDR3 is TGCGCCAGCAGCCAGCCCTCTCTTGGGGCCAACGTCCTGACTTTC. It encodes CASSQPSLGANVLTF.